A selection of T cell receptor beta chains follows, all from one sample in a study of CD8+ T cells in alopecia areata. TCRdb keeps only in-frame clones here, not all; method: immunoSEQ multiplex PCR. The sample lists 150,000 or so clones, about nine tenths occurring once. The input for sequencing was CD8+ T cells sorted from blood, taken at week 0. The source is a human donor with alopecia areata. The CDR3 runs from the conserved cysteine through the conserved F or W. D genes are given only for firm matches. Clone size is shown for a subset of rows, as once, few, many or a class of expanded clone.

j_call	v_call	d_call	clone_size	cdr3_nt	cdr3_aa
TRBJ2-7	TRBV5-5	.	.	TGTGCCAGCAGTCGACTGATCTACGAGCAGTACTTC	CASSRLIYEQYF
TRBJ1-1	TRBV30	.	.	TGTGCCTGGAGTAAGACGGGACTGAACACTGAAGCTTTCTTT	CAWSKTGLNTEAFF
TRBJ2-2	TRBV30	TRBD2	.	TGTGCCTGGAGTGTGCTAGCGGGAGGGCACACCGGGGAGCTGTTTTTT	CAWSVLAGGHTGELFF
TRBJ1-2	TRBV27	TRBD1	.	TGTGCCAGCACGCTTTCAGGGGGTTCCAGCTATGGCTACACCTTC	CASTLSGGSSYGYTF
TRBJ2-1	TRBV6-5	TRBD1	.	TGTGCCAGCAGTTTGGGGACAGGGGGAGGGAATGAGCAGTTCTTC	CASSLGTGGGNEQFF
TRBJ2-1	TRBV27	.	.	TGTGCCAGCAGTTTGCGGTTCTACAATGAGCAGTTCTTC	CASSLRFYNEQFF
TRBJ2-7	TRBV6-5	.	.	TGTGCCAGCAGTCACACCGGGCCCGCTTTCTACGAGCAGTACTTC	CASSHTGPAFYEQYF
TRBJ1-1	TRBV5-1	.	.	TGCGCCAGCAGCTTGGCCGCTTTGAACACTGAAGCTTTCTTT	CASSLAALNTEAFF
TRBJ2-7	TRBV30	.	.	TGTGCCTGGAGTATAGCAAGCTACGAGCAGTACTTC	CAWSIASYEQYF
TRBJ2-5	TRBV29-1	.	.	TGCAGCGTTGAACTCCCGCTAGACACGGCATTGGAGACCCAGTACTTC	CSVELPLDTALETQYF
TRBJ1-1	TRBV5-1	TRBD1	once	TGCGCCAGCAGCTTAAAGACAGGGTCGAACACTGAAGCTTTCTTT	CASSLKTGSNTEAFF